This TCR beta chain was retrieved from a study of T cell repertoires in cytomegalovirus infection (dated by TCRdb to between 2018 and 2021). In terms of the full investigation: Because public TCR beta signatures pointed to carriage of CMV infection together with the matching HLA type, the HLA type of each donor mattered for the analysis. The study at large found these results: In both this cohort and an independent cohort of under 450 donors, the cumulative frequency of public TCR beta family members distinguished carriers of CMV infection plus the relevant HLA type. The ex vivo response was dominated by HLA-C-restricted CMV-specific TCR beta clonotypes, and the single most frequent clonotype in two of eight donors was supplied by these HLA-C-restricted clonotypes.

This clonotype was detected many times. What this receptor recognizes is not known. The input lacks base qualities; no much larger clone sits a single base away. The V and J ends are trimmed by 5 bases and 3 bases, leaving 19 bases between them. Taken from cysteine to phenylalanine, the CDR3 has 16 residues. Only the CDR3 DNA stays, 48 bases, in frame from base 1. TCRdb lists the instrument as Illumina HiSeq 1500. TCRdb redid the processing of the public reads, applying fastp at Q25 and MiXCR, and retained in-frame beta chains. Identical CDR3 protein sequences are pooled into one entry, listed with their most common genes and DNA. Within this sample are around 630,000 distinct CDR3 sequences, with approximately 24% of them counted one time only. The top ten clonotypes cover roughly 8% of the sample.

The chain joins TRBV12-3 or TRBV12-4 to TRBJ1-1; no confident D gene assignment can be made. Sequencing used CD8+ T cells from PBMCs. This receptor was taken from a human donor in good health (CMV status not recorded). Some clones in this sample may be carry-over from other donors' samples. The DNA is TGTGCCAGCAGTCCCCCGGCGCGTTATGTGGACACTGAAGCTTTCTTT. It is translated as CASSPPARYVDTEAFF.